This T cell receptor beta chain was captured by sequencing in a study of cytomegalovirus exposure and HLA in healthy donors. Overall study results and limits: V segments that were indistinguishable, TRBV6-2 and TRBV6-3 among them, were omitted from analysis.

This clone turned up a few times. Its antigen is as yet unknown. The CDR3 loop spans 15 amino acids. The J segment lost 3 bases and the V segment lost 6 bases, leaving 7 bases of the junction unmatched. Germline V gene data show CDR1 as SNHLY and CDR2 as FYNNEI. This PCR relied on a set of 60 Vbeta primers and 13 Jbeta primers. The assay was immunoSEQ multiplex PCR, and TCRdb's table has in-frame clones only and misses some. The profile shows over 100,000 clones, roughly 9.1% of them singletons. The chain uses TRBV2 and TRBJ2-3, with 9 bases fitting TRBD2. The sample consisted of PBMCs. This TCR was recovered from a man between 40 and 49 years old in good health and CMV-seropositive. The CDR3, as DNA: TGTGCCAGCAGGGTGGGACTAGCAGGAACAGATACGCAGTATTTT. Its protein is CASRVGLAGTDTQYF.